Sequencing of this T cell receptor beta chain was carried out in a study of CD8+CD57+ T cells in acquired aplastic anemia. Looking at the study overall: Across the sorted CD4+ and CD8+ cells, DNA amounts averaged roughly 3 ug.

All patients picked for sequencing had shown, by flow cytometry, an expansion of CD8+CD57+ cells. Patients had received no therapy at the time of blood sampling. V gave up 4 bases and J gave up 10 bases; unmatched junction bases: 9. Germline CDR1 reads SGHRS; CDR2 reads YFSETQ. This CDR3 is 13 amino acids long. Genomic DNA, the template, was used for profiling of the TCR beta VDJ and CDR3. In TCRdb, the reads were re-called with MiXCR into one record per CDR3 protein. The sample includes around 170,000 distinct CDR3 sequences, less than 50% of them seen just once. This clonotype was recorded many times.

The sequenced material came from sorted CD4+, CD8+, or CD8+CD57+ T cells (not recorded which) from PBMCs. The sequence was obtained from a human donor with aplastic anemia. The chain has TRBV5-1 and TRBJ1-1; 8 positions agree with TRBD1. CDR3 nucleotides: TGCGCCAGCAGCCTGGACAGGGTGGAAGCAGCTTTCTTT. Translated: CASSLDRVEAAFF.